Sequencing of this TCR beta chain was carried out in a study of CD8 T cells in ankylosing spondylitis (TCRdb year 2017). A note on the overall study: To find TCR variants linked to disease, the study profiled T cell receptor beta repertoires in ankylosing spondylitis patients and healthy donors. The whole study cohort included over a hundred healthy donors and over 20 ankylosing spondylitis patients. Peripheral blood was sampled, and synovial fluid was additionally collected from ankylosing spondylitis patients.

The paper's findings and limits, for the study overall: The disease-linked clones were reported to be significantly enriched in matched synovial fluid samples from ankylosing spondylitis patients. The disease-linked clones showed a CD8+ phenotype and occurred at relatively low frequencies in peripheral blood. Blood from ankylosing spondylitis patients appeared to be characterized by a TCR beta motif made up of 8 or 9 highly homologous amino acid variants. Some TCR beta motif variants had previously been reported in synovial fluid and blood of reactive arthritis patients, which suggested common disease-initiation mechanisms.

This clonotype was seen repeatedly, ten times or more. The target of this receptor is not known. No much larger clonotype is one base removed from it; base qualities were not supplied. Data came from an Illumina HiSeq 2500. Quantitative 5'-RACE with molecular barcodes was the method used to prepare the TCR beta libraries. The source study handled its data this way. A new computational method, built on a probabilistic model of VDJ rearrangement, was used to identify disease-linked TCR variants. TCRdb reanalyzed the raw reads on its own, using fastp at Q25 for trimming and MiXCR for clone calling, and kept in-frame beta chains. Entries that share a CDR3 protein sequence are merged under the most common genes and DNA. Clone size and V and J calls follow TCRdb, not the original study. Recorded for this sample are over 100,000 distinct CDR3 sequences; over 6% of them occurred a single time. The ten largest account for less than 15% of the sample.

Including the terminal cysteine and phenylalanine, the CDR3 comprises 15 residues. The entry retains the CDR3 DNA only, 45 bases that are in frame from base 1. The germline ends are 12 bases apart after V is trimmed by 5 bases and J by 1 base. CDR1 and CDR2 are drawn from the germline V gene: MNHEY, SVGEGT. The TCR comes from a male donor with ankylosing spondylitis or in good health (not recorded which). The sequenced sample consisted of blood, either unsorted or a sorted T cell fraction (not recorded which). The rearranged segments are TRBV6-2 or TRBV6-3 and TRBJ1-5; the D segment could be TRBD1, given 5 matching bases. The CDR3 is CASSRGEVSNQPQHF. The DNA is TGTGCCAGCAGTCGGGGGGAAGTGAGCAATCAGCCCCAGCATTTT.